Listed here are 22 T cell receptor beta chains from one sample, sequenced in a study of blood T cell repertoires in COVID-19. Measured with immunoSEQ multiplex PCR; TCRdb has only the in-frame clones, and not every one. The sample contains fewer than 45,000 clones, 80% to 90% of which appear only once. Sequenced input: peripheral blood. These receptor sequences come from a woman in her 40s with acute or convalescent COVID-19.

The rearrangement uses TRBV19 and TRBJ2-3, with D possibly matching TRBD1 (5 bases). The CDR3 length is 15 residues. From germline, CDR1 is LNHDA and CDR2 SQIVND (reference sequence). The V gene lost 4 bases and the J gene lost 2 bases, with 13 bases spanning the gap. The DNA for the CDR3 is TGTGCCAGTAGTACGACAGAGGCCTCCACAGATACGCAGTATTTT. As protein: CASSTTEASTDTQYF.

V and J are TRBV3-1 (or the pseudogene TRBV3-2) and TRBJ2-1; D is undetermined. This CDR3 is 12 amino acids long. V was clipped by 1 base and J by 5 bases, with 3 bases between them. CDR1 LGHDT and CDR2 YNNKEL come from the germline V gene (reference sequence). The CDR3 coding sequence is TGTGCCAGCAGCCAAGTAGACAATGAGCAGTTCTTC. Residues: CASSQVDNEQFF.

The chain links TRBV28 to TRBJ1-2; TRBD1 matches at 9 bases. V shed 8 bases, J shed 6 bases, and the junction held 10 bases outside the gene matches. The CDR3 has 14 amino acids. In germline, CDR1 is MDHEN, CDR2 SYDVKM. The CDR3 region has the DNA TGTGCCAGCCTACCGGGACAGGGTGTTCATGGCTACACCTTC. The encoded protein is CASLPGQGVHGYTF.

The chain combines TRBV9 with TRBJ1-3; 10 bases line up with TRBD1. The CDR3 sequence is 15 residues long. The V gene's germline CDR1 is SGDLS and CDR2 YYNGEE. J lost 2 bases, V lost 3 bases, and 2 bases had no gene match. CDR3 DNA: TGTGCCAGCAGCGGACAGGGGGCCCCTGGAAACACCATATATTTT. Its translation: CASSGQGAPGNTIYF.

Comments on this clone: The sample carries other DNA sequences with the same CDR3. The rearrangement links TRBV5-6 to TRBJ1-1, with 9 bases aligning to TRBD1. The ends lost 5 bases at V and 1 base at J; junction bases unmatched: 3. Germline assignment: CDR1 SGHDT and CDR2 YYEEEE. The CDR3 is made up of 14 amino acids. CDR3 sequence (DNA): TGTGCCAGCAGTCGGACAGGGGAGAACACTGAAGCTTTCTTT. Translating gives CASSRTGENTEAFF. The full variable domain, its missing parts supplied by reference TRBV5-6 and TRBJ1-1, is DAGVTQSPTHLIKTRGQQVTLRCSPKSGHDTVSWYQQALGQGPQFIFQYYEEEERQRGNFPDRFSGHQFPNYSSELNVNALLLGDSALYLCASSRTGENTEAFFGQGTRLTVV.

V is TRBV6-5 and J is TRBJ2-1, with TRBD2 matching 10 bases. With V trimmed by 0 bases and J by 6 bases, 5 bases remained unmatched. The germline V gene encodes CDR1 MNHEY and CDR2 SVGAGI. The length of the CDR3 is 16 residues. CDR3 residues: CASSYSRLAGVNEQFF. The CDR3 DNA sequence: TGTGCCAGCAGTTACTCGAGGCTAGCGGGAGTCAATGAGCAGTTCTTC.

V usage is TRBV27 and J usage is TRBJ1-3, with 9 bases matching TRBD1. Germline loops: CDR1 MNHEY, CDR2 SMNVEV (reference sequence). This CDR3 has 16 residues. J lost 7 bases, V lost 5 bases, and 12 bases had no gene match. CDR3 amino acids: CASSTYRGPGLNTIYF. CDR3 in DNA: TGTGCCAGCAGTACCTACAGGGGGCCGGGCCTGAACACCATATATTTT.

This clone was counted only a few times. The chain recombines TRBV30 with TRBJ1-1; no firm D call. Trimming shortened V by 0 bases and J by 2 bases, and 7 bases separated the two germline ends. Germline values: CDR1 GTSNPN, CDR2 SVGIG (reference sequence). The CDR3 is 13 residues long. CDR3 loop: CAWSVEGNTEAFF. CDR3 nucleotides: TGTGCCTGGAGTGTAGAGGGTAACACTGAAGCTTTCTTT.

The chain employs TRBV6-5 and TRBJ1-1, with D perhaps TRBD1 (5 bases). Germline CDR1 and CDR2: MNHEY and SVGAGI. The CDR3 length is 14 residues. V was pared by 6 bases and J by 1 base, with 12 bases between. The CDR3 protein is CASSPETGNTEAFF. CDR3 sequence (DNA): TGTGCCAGCAGCCCGGAAACAGGGAACACTGAAGCTTTCTTT.

V is TRBV9 and J is TRBJ2-7; 8 bases are shared with TRBD1. The CDR3 extends over 12 amino acids. CDR1 is SGDLS, CDR2 YYNGEE, per germline. The ends lost 3 bases at V and 4 bases at J; junction bases unmatched: 0. In nucleotides, the CDR3 is TGTGCCAGCAGCGGACAGGGGTACGAGCAGTACTTC. This codes for CASSGQGYEQYF.

The V call is TRBV28, the J call TRBJ1-1; 9 nucleotides agree with TRBD1. V lost 6 bases and J lost 5; bases outside the gene matches: 19. This CDR3 contains 18 residues. Per the germline V gene, CDR1 is MDHEN and CDR2 is SYDVKM. CDR3 sequence reads: CASRPVERDRVKATEAFF. The CDR3 coding sequence is TGTGCCAGCAGGCCGGTCGAACGGGACAGGGTCAAAGCTACTGAAGCTTTCTTT.

The chain combines TRBV2 with TRBJ2-5, with D possibly being TRBD2 (5 bases). CDR1 is SNHLY, CDR2 FYNNEI, per germline. The CDR3 contains 12 residues. Trimming pared 6 bases from V and 9 bases from J, leaving 14 bases between. The CDR3 coding sequence is TGTGCCAGCAGACCGGACGGGATAGCCCAGTACTTC. Translating gives CASRPDGIAQYF. The complete variable domain, with remaining parts taken from reference TRBV2 and TRBJ2-5, reads EPEVTQTPSHQVTQMGQEVILRCVPISNHLYFYWYRQILGQKVEFLVSFYNNEISEKSEIFDDQFSVERPDGSNFTLKIRSTKLEDSAMYFCASRPDGIAQYFGPGTRLLVL.

V usage is TRBV28 and J usage is TRBJ2-7; TRBD2 matches 12 bases. This CDR3 has 16 residues. CDR1 is MDHEN and CDR2 is SYDVKM in the germline V gene. The ends lost 2 bases at V and 0 bases at J; junction bases unmatched: 2. The CDR3 DNA is TGTGCCAGCAGTTTAACTAGCGGGAGGAGCTCCTACGAGCAGTACTTC. Translating gives CASSLTSGRSSYEQYF. The full variable domain, in which reference TRBV28 and TRBJ2-7 provide the parts outside the CDR3, is DVKVTQSSRYLVKRTGEKVFLECVQDMDHENMFWYRQDPGLGLRLIYFSYDVKMKEKGDIPEGYSVSREKKERFSLILESASTNQTSMYLCASSLTSGRSSYEQYFGPGTRLTVT.

The chain employs TRBV19 and TRBJ2-3, with TRBD1 matching 10 bases. Losses at the gene ends were 5 bases for V and 5 bases for J; bases not matched to a gene: 13. This CDR3 is 17 amino acids long. Looked up from germline, CDR1 is LNHDA and CDR2 is SQIVND (reference sequence). CDR3 sequence reads: CASSLKARTGGRDTQYF. CDR3 DNA sequence: TGTGCCAGTAGTTTAAAAGCGAGGACAGGGGGTCGAGATACGCAGTATTTT.

This clone was found once. CDR3 in DNA: TGTGCCAGCAGTTTAGGCACCTACGAGCAGTACTTC. It specifies CASSLGTYEQYF. This chain connects TRBV28 to TRBJ2-7; no definite D call. CDR3 length: 12 residues. The V and J ends lost 2 bases and 2 bases respectively, with 4 bases between them. Germline V gene lookup returns CDR1 MDHEN and CDR2 SYDVKM.

The CDR3 nucleotides read TGTGCCAGCAGCTCACAGGGGCAAGAGACCCAGTACTTC. Protein sequence: CASSSQGQETQYF. The V call is TRBV11-3, the J call TRBJ2-5; 7 positions agree with TRBD1. Germline V CDR1 and CDR2: SGHNT, YENEEA. The length of the CDR3 is 13 residues. J was trimmed by 2 bases and V by 4 bases; bases with no gene match: 1.

The genes are TRBV5-4 and TRBJ1-1; D is unresolved. V was clipped by 4 bases and J by 5 bases, with 21 bases between them. The CDR3 consists of 16 residues. Germline CDR1 and CDR2: SGHNT and YYREEE (reference sequence). This chain's CDR3 is CASSAPEPGRRTEAFF. The CDR3, as DNA: TGTGCCAGCAGCGCCCCGGAGCCCGGCCGGCGGACTGAAGCTTTCTTT.

V gene TRBV28 combines with J gene TRBJ2-2, with D maybe TRBD2 (5 bases). Between the trimmed V and J ends, which lost 7 bases and 1 base, there was a span of 16 bases. Germline CDR1 MDHEN, CDR2 SYDVKM. The CDR3 has 16 residues. The CDR3, as DNA: TGTGCCAGCATTCCTCCCCCGGGAATGAACACCGGGGAGCTGTTTTTT. Its protein product is CASIPPPGMNTGELFF.

The V gene is TRBV27, the J gene TRBJ1-5, with a tentative D call TRBD1 (5 bases). V was clipped by 6 bases and J by 2 bases, with 14 bases between them. This CDR3 has 15 residues. The V gene's germline CDR1 is MNHEY and CDR2 SMNVEV (reference sequence). CDR3 nucleotide sequence: TGTGCCAGCAGGGCAGGTACGACAGGCAATCAGCCCCAGCATTTT. Translation: CASRAGTTGNQPQHF.

V and J are TRBV27 and TRBJ2-1; 7 bases align to TRBD1. After removal of 4 bases from V and 4 bases from J, the junction contained 4 bases not matched to a gene. CDR3 size: 14 residues. Looked up from germline, CDR1 is MNHEY and CDR2 is SMNVEV (reference sequence). The DNA of the CDR3 is TGTGCCAGCAGTTCGGGACAGAGATACAATGAGCAGTTCTTC. This translates into CASSSGQRYNEQFF.

There are a few counts of this clone. This chain uses TRBV5-1 with TRBJ2-7; D perhaps matches TRBD1 (5 bases). V dropped 4 bases and J dropped 2 bases, with 7 bases sitting between them. Per the germline V gene, CDR1 is SGHRS and CDR2 is YFSETQ. This CDR3 spans 12 amino acids. For the CDR3, the DNA is TGCGCCAGCAGCAGGGGCCCCTACGAGCAGTACTTC. This gives the protein CASSRGPYEQYF. Together with reference TRBV5-1 and TRBJ2-7, the CDR3 gives the full variable domain: KAGVTQTPRYLIKTRGQQVTLSCSPISGHRSVSWYQQTPGQGLQFLFEYFSETQRNKGNFPGRFSGRQFSNSRSEMNVSTLELGDSALYLCASSRGPYEQYFGPGTRLTVT.

The chain is built from TRBV5-4 and TRBJ1-2, with D tentatively TRBD1 (6 bases). V dropped 0 bases and J dropped 4 bases, with 13 bases sitting between them. Germline values: CDR1 SGHNT, CDR2 YYREEE (reference sequence). The CDR3 extends over 15 amino acids. In DNA form, the CDR3 reads TGTGCCAGCAGCTTGGGAGACAGGACAGCCTATGGCTACACCTTC. Amino acids: CASSLGDRTAYGYTF.